These 26 T cell receptor beta chains originate from one sample sequenced in a study of cytomegalovirus exposure and HLA in healthy donors. The PCR used 60 Vbeta and 13 Jbeta primers. Sequenced by immunoSEQ multiplex PCR; TCRdb stores in-frame clones only, minus some. The sample records just over 150,000 clones, around 79% being singletons. The sequenced sample consisted of PBMCs. Every receptor here comes from a woman aged 35 to 49 in good health and CMV-seronegative.

The chain employs TRBV5-6 and TRBJ2-2; 9 positions agree with TRBD1. The V segment lost 4 bases and the J segment 5 bases; nucleotides outside the gene matches: 12. CDR3 size: 17 residues. Germline CDR1 SGHDT, CDR2 YYEEEE. CDR3 DNA: TGTGCCAGCAGCCGCAACAGGGGGCAAGTTCGGACCGGGGAGCTGTTTTTT. This encodes CASSRNRGQVRTGELFF.

The V call is TRBV5-4, the J call TRBJ2-5; tentatively, D is TRBD2 (5 bases). This CDR3 spans 13 amino acids. The V end was cut by 10 bases, the J end by 2 bases, with 15 bases between. Germline V CDR1 and CDR2: SGHNT, YYREEE (reference sequence). The CDR3 sequence: CASQRSAQETQYF. DNA for the CDR3: TGTGCCTCCCAGCGGAGCGCACAAGAGACCCAGTACTTC.

This sequence joins TRBV11-2 and TRBJ2-1, with D perhaps matching TRBD1 (7 bases). Trimming left V 1 base short and J 8 bases short, with 12 bases between. CDR1 SGHAT and CDR2 FQNNGV come from the germline V gene. This CDR3 has 14 residues. CDR3 in amino acids: CASSLAEGADEQFF. DNA for the CDR3: TGTGCCAGCAGCTTAGCGGAGGGGGCCGATGAGCAGTTCTTC. The variable domain in full, completed from reference TRBV11-2 and TRBJ2-1, reads EAGVAQSPRYKIIEKRQSVAFWCNPISGHATLYWYQQILGQGPKLLIQFQNNGVVDDSQLPKDRFSAERLKGVDSTLKIQPAKLEDSAVYLCASSLAEGADEQFFGPGTRLTVL.

The chain carries TRBV27 and TRBJ1-1; D unclear. Per germline, CDR1 MNHEY and CDR2 SMNVEV (reference sequence). The CDR3 consists of 15 residues. Between the trimmed V and J ends, which lost 6 bases and 0 bases, there was a span of 14 bases. CDR3 loop: CASSPYFTVNTEAFF. CDR3 nucleotide sequence: TGTGCCAGCAGCCCATACTTTACAGTGAACACTGAAGCTTTCTTT.

The rearrangement uses TRBV5-4 and TRBJ1-1; possibly TRBD1 for D (5 bases). The CDR3 consists of 15 residues. Germline V lookup: CDR1 SGHNT, CDR2 YYREEE (reference sequence). Trimming removed 5 bases from V and 2 bases from J, with 16 bases in between. DNA for the CDR3: TGTGCCAGCAGGAACCGGGACTCCGATAACACTGAAGCTTTCTTT. It codes for CASRNRDSDNTEAFF.

This clone was seen more than once but under ten times. The chain links TRBV10-1 to TRBJ1-1, with 9 positions matching TRBD1. The CDR3 sequence is 16 residues long. CDR1 and CDR2 (germline): WNHNN, SYGVQD (reference sequence). J gave up 6 bases and V 4 bases, and 12 bases lay outside the gene matches. This CDR3 reads CASSGPGTGTGAEAFF. The CDR3 coding sequence is TGCGCCAGCAGTGGTCCCGGGACAGGGACGGGCGCTGAAGCTTTCTTT.

The chain has TRBV5-1 and TRBJ2-4; possibly TRBD2 for D (6 bases). CDR1 and CDR2 (germline): SGHRS, YFSETQ. Trimming pared 4 bases from V and 3 bases from J, leaving 8 bases between. The length of the CDR3 is 13 residues. The CDR3 sequence is CASSPGGKNIQYF. CDR3 DNA sequence: TGCGCCAGCAGCCCCGGGGGCAAAAACATTCAGTACTTC. The full variable domain, with the rest looked up from reference TRBV5-1 and TRBJ2-4, is KAGVTQTPRYLIKTRGQQVTLSCSPISGHRSVSWYQQTPGQGLQFLFEYFSETQRNKGNFPGRFSGRQFSNSRSEMNVSTLELGDSALYLCASSPGGKNIQYFGAGTRLSVL.

In its sample, this clone was seen a few times. The CDR3 loop reads CASSSGTGGEKLFF. Written as DNA, the CDR3 is TGTGCCAGCAGTTCCGGGACAGGGGGAGAAAAACTGTTTTTT. The rearrangement uses TRBV6-1 and TRBJ1-4, with TRBD1 matching 11 bases. This CDR3 has 14 residues. V shed 5 bases and J 8 bases; nucleotides not matched to a gene: 4. CDR1 is MNHNS, CDR2 SASEGT, per germline.

CDR3 sequence (DNA): TGCGCCAGCAGCCTAGGACAAGACGCAGATACGCAGTATTTT. It codes for CASSLGQDADTQYF. The chain joins TRBV5-1 to TRBJ2-3; the D gene is possibly TRBD1 (5 bases). The CDR3 covers 14 residues. V lost 4 bases to trimming and J lost 4 bases, with 13 bases between them. Germline V gene lookup returns CDR1 SGHRS and CDR2 YFSETQ.

CDR3 protein: CASTPRGTGGTEAFF. Here the CDR3 DNA reads TGTGCCAGTACCCCGAGGGGGACAGGGGGAACTGAAGCTTTCTTT. The chain has TRBV19 and TRBJ1-1; 11 nucleotides line up with TRBD1. Trimming removed 7 bases from V and 5 bases from J; junction bases left unmatched: 9. CDR1 LNHDA and CDR2 SQIVND come from the germline V gene (reference sequence). The length of the CDR3 is 15 residues.

This clone was detected once. The chain couples TRBV6-1 to TRBJ1-3; D gene uncertain. The CDR3 has 14 amino acids. Germline values: CDR1 MNHNS, CDR2 SASEGT. V was cut by 5 bases and J by 0 bases, with 8 bases left in between. In DNA, the CDR3 is TGTGCCAGCAGTCAAGGCTACTCTGGAAACACCATATATTTT. Its protein is CASSQGYSGNTIYF.

This clone was picked up one time. The rearrangement joins TRBV5-5 to TRBJ2-7; D might be TRBD2 (5 bases). Germline lookup yields CDR1 SGHKS and CDR2 YYEKEE (reference sequence). Trimming removed 4 bases from V and 3 bases from J, with 17 bases in between. The CDR3 contains 15 residues. The CDR3 loop reads CASSHTGIRNYEQYF. The CDR3 bases are TGTGCCAGCAGCCACACCGGGATCCGCAACTACGAGCAGTACTTC.

The chain employs TRBV19 and TRBJ1-5; the D is unclear. Trimming took 2 bases from V and 2 from J, leaving 10 bases between them. Germline CDR1 is LNHDA and CDR2 is SQIVND (reference sequence). This CDR3 region has 15 residues. CDR3 nucleotides: TGTGCCAGTAGTATAAATCCAGGTGGCAATCAGCCCCAGCATTTT. Residues: CASSINPGGNQPQHF.

The rearrangement uses TRBV29-1 and TRBJ1-1, with D possibly matching TRBD1 (5 bases). CDR3 size: 15 residues. Trimming took off 2 bases at V and 4 bases at J, with 17 bases between the two ends. The V gene's germline CDR1 is SQVTM and CDR2 ANQGSEA. The CDR3, as DNA: TGCAGCGTTGAATCCCCGGGTAGGGGCGGCACTGAAGCTTTCTTT. It specifies CSVESPGRGGTEAFF.

This clone was seen once. Other DNA variants within this sample encode the same CDR3. The V gene is TRBV6-1, the J gene TRBJ2-1; 11 bases map to TRBD2. Germline V CDR1 and CDR2: MNHNS, SASEGT. With 0 bases clipped from V and 7 bases from J, the junction kept 8 bases outside the gene matches. The CDR3 is 17 residues long. In DNA form, the CDR3 reads TGTGCCAGCAGTGAAGCGCTCCTAGCGGGGGGCAGGAATGAGCAGTTCTTC. It yields the protein CASSEALLAGGRNEQFF.

This chain links TRBV5-1 with TRBJ2-1, with D possibly matching TRBD2 (5 bases). V dropped 4 bases and J dropped 5 bases, with 13 bases sitting between them. CDR3 size: 14 residues. The germline CDR1 and CDR2 sequences are SGHRS and YFSETQ. DNA of the CDR3: TGCGCCAGCAGCAACGGGGTGAAGAACAATGAGCAGTTCTTC. Translated: CASSNGVKNNEQFF.

DNA for the CDR3: TGTGCCAGCAGCTTGGTTGGCGGAGGGAACACTGAAGCTTTCTTT. It specifies CASSLVGGGNTEAFF. The chain is built from TRBV5-5 and TRBJ1-1; D remains unclear. The CDR3 sequence is 15 residues long. Trimming shortened V by 0 bases and J by 1 base, and 10 bases separated the two germline ends. Germline CDR1 is SGHKS and CDR2 is YYEKEE (reference sequence).

The chain has TRBV28 and TRBJ2-7; tentatively, D is TRBD2 (5 bases). Trimming left V 2 bases short and J 4 bases short, with 6 bases between. CDR3 length: 12 residues. From germline, CDR1 is MDHEN and CDR2 SYDVKM. CDR3 sequence reads: CASSLPGYEQYF. DNA for the CDR3: TGTGCCAGCAGTTTACCGGGGTACGAGCAGTACTTC.

The V gene is TRBV10-1, the J gene TRBJ2-1, with 12 bases fitting TRBD2. In germline, CDR1 is WNHNN, CDR2 SYGVQD (reference sequence). The CDR3 totals 17 residues. Germline trimming cut 11 bases from V and 1 base from J; bases unmatched to any gene: 12. DNA for the CDR3: TGCGCCCCCTACCCACTAGCGGGGGGATCTTCCTACAATGAGCAGTTCTTC. It is translated as CAPYPLAGGSSYNEQFF.

The J gene is TRBJ1-1, the V gene TRBV6-4, with 8 bases lining up with TRBD1. J was trimmed by 5 bases and V by 5 bases; bases with no gene match: 4. The CDR3 length is 13 residues. Germline CDR1 MRHNA, CDR2 SNTAGT. The CDR3 nucleotides are TGTGCCAGCAGTAACGGACAGGGTACTGAAGCTTTCTTT. Protein product: CASSNGQGTEAFF.

This clone has a single count. The V gene is TRBV10-1, the J gene TRBJ2-1, with 8 positions matching TRBD2. The junction had 3 bases not matched to a gene; V was cut back by 4 bases and J by 7 bases. The CDR3 covers 13 residues. Germline V lookup: CDR1 WNHNN, CDR2 SYGVQD (reference sequence). The CDR3 coding sequence is TGCGCCAGCAGTGCGGGGGGGGAAAATGAGCAGTTCTTC. It yields the protein CASSAGGENEQFF.

In regard to this clone: The junction differs from germline at one of its ends, possibly a read error. The chain recombines TRBV7-9 with TRBJ2-7; the match to TRBD2 covers 7 bases. From germline, CDR1 is SEHNR and CDR2 FQNEAQ (reference sequence). This CDR3 spans 12 amino acids. The CDR3 region has the DNA TGTTCCAGCAGCCAACCCGGGGGGGAGCAGTACTTC. Protein product: CSSSQPGGEQYF.

This chain connects TRBV4-1 to TRBJ1-2; D call uncertain. The CDR3 consists of 16 residues. V lost 1 base to trimming and J lost 0 bases, with 12 bases between them. The V gene's germline CDR1 is MGHRA and CDR2 YSYEKL. The CDR3 region has the DNA TGCGCCAGCAGCCAAGGGAGGGAACCAGCTAACTATGGCTACACCTTC. This codes for CASSQGREPANYGYTF.

This sequence joins TRBV27 and TRBJ2-5; D might be TRBD1 (6 bases). Gene TRBJ2-7 matches the end of the DNA better, so the J call may be wrong. The germline V gene has CDR1 MNHEY and CDR2 SMNVEV (reference sequence). This CDR3 contains 15 residues. In DNA, the CDR3 is TGTGCCAGCAGCCCTAGACAGGTAATAACCTACGAGCAGTACTTC. This gives the protein CASSPRQVITYEQYF.

The chain joins TRBV15 to TRBJ2-3, with 7 bases fitting TRBD2. The germline gives CDR1 LNHNV, CDR2 YYDKDF (reference sequence). Trimming removed 0 bases from V and 2 bases from J; junction bases left unmatched: 2. The CDR3 sequence is 15 residues long. CDR3 nucleotide sequence: TGTGCCACCAGCAGAGATCGGGGGGTCACAGATACGCAGTATTTT. This codes for CATSRDRGVTDTQYF.

V is TRBV5-5 and J is TRBJ1-1; perhaps TRBD1 as D (5 bases). Looked up from germline, CDR1 is SGHKS and CDR2 is YYEKEE (reference sequence). The V and J ends lost 3 bases and 7 bases respectively, with 7 bases between them. The CDR3 has 11 amino acids. CDR3 protein: CASSSQGEAFF. The CDR3 coding sequence is TGTGCCAGCAGCTCTCAGGGTGAAGCTTTCTTT.